Listed here is a single T cell receptor (beta chain). The data belong to a study of control samples from healthy donors and cancer patients. Method: immunoSEQ multiplex PCR; TCRdb's copy keeps in-frame clones and lacks some. This repertoire shows 150,000 to 200,000 clones, about 91% found once; its top ten account for over 4%. Material for sequencing was blood. The source of this sequence is a woman aged 30 to 39 in good health.

The CDR3 nucleotides read TGTGCCAGCAGATACCTAGCAGAGGTCACAGATACGCAGTATTTT. It is translated as CASRYLAEVTDTQYF. The chain links TRBV5-8 to TRBJ2-3; D may be TRBD2 (5 bases). The CDR3 spans 15 residues. The V and J ends lost 5 bases and 2 bases respectively, with 15 bases between them. Germline CDR1 is SGHTS and CDR2 is YDEGEE.